Listed below are T cell receptor beta chains from one sample, sequenced in a study of T cell responses to AZD1222 COVID-19 vaccine. Clones were sequenced by immunoSEQ multiplex PCR, and TCRdb holds only the in-frame ones, with some missing. The sample shows 100,000 or so clones, roughly 86% of them seen only once. This sample comprised peripheral blood, obtained on day 0 of AZD1222 vaccination. The receptors shown here come from an adult in good health. Each CDR3 is given with its conserved first and last residue. A D gene is named only where the DNA matches it firmly. Clone size appears in some rows only: once, few, many, or a class for an expanded clone.

>TRBD1|TRBJ2-7|TRBV7-2|.
TGTGCCAGCAGCCCAGGGGGCCCTTTGCCCTACGAGCAGTACTTC
CASSPGGPLPYEQYF
>.|TRBJ2-1|TRBV19|.
TGTGCCAGTAGTATAAGGGCGCAGTATAGTTACAATGAGCAGTTCTTC
CASSIRAQYSYNEQFF
>TRBD2|TRBJ2-7|TRBV5-4|.
TGTGCCAGCAGCCCGGGACTAGCGGGAAAGAGCGAGCAGTACTTC
CASSPGLAGKSEQYF
>TRBD1|TRBJ1-4|TRBV7-2|.
TGTGCCAGCAGCTTAAGCCCGGGACAGGGGACAGAACTGTTTTTT
CASSLSPGQGTELFF
>TRBD2|TRBJ2-1|TRBV5-4|once
TGTGCCAGCAGCTTGATTGGCGGGGGGCAAAATGAGCAGTTCTTC
CASSLIGGGQNEQFF
>.|TRBJ2-1|TRBV19|.
TGTGCCAGTAGTATCGGAGATGAGCAGTTCTTC
CASSIGDEQFF
>TRBD2|TRBJ2-7|TRBV10-3|.
TGTGCCATCAGTAGCGGGGGGGCCTCAGAGCAGTACTTC
CAISSGGASEQYF
>TRBD1|TRBJ1-4|TRBV29-1|.
TGCAGCGTTTCGACAGGGGCAGGGGAAAAACTGTTTTTT
CSVSTGAGEKLFF
>.|TRBJ2-1|TRBV11-1|.
TGTGCCAGCAGCTTAGGCTACGACAATGAGCAGTTCTTC
CASSLGYDNEQFF
>TRBD1|TRBJ1-6|TRBV28|.
TGTGCCAGCAGATTCAGGGGGCTGGGTAATTCACCCCTCCACTTT
CASRFRGLGNSPLHF
>TRBD2|TRBJ2-7|TRBV7-8|.
TGTGCCAGCAGCTTAGTTGGGCGGGGGAGCTACGAGCAGTACTTC
CASSLVGRGSYEQYF
>TRBD1|TRBJ2-1|TRBV7-6|.
TGTGCCAGCAGCCCAGGACAGGTAGCCTACAATGAGCAGTTCTTC
CASSPGQVAYNEQFF
>.|TRBJ1-5|TRBV27|few
TGTGCCAGCAGTTTATCGGGGTCCTGGTCTGGCAATCAGCCCCAGCATTTT
CASSLSGSWSGNQPQHF
>.|TRBJ1-2|TRBV5-6|.
TGTGCCAGCAGCTTGGACAGTATGGGGTATGGCTACACCTTC
CASSLDSMGYGYTF
>.|TRBJ2-2|TRBV15|few
TGTGCCACCAGCACCGGAGGGGCCAACACCGGGGAGCTGTTTTTT
CATSTGGANTGELFF
>.|TRBJ2-3|TRBV4-1|.
TGCGCCAGCAGCGCTGAAGGACCAATGGCTGCAGATACGCAGTATTTT
CASSAEGPMAADTQYF
>.|TRBJ1-6|TRBV24-1|.
TGTGCCACCAGTGAAGGGTCTAATTCACCCCTCCACTTT
CATSEGSNSPLHF
>TRBD1|TRBJ2-7|TRBV18|.
TGTGCCAGCTCTAACTTTGCGGGACAGGGGGCTGGCGAGCAGTACTTC
CASSNFAGQGAGEQYF
>.|TRBJ1-5|TRBV6-5|.
TGTGCCAGCAGTTACTCGAGCGGGGGACACAATCAGCCCCAGCATTTT
CASSYSSGGHNQPQHF
>.|TRBJ1-4|TRBV7-9|.
TGTGCCAGCAGCCGGAAAAAAGGTGCAACTAATGAAAAACTGTTTTTT
CASSRKKGATNEKLFF
>.|TRBJ2-1|TRBV11-3|.
TGTGCCAGCAGCTCAGGGCGTGGAAATGAGCAGTTCTTC
CASSSGRGNEQFF
>.|TRBJ2-3|TRBV19|.
TGTGCCAGTAGTATAAGGCAGAGCACAGATACGCAGTATTTT
CASSIRQSTDTQYF
>.|TRBJ1-2|TRBV7-9|.
TGTGCCAGCAGCTCCGGGGGTAGCTATGGCTACACCTTC
CASSSGGSYGYTF
>TRBD1|TRBJ1-2|TRBV6-6|.
TGTGCCAGCAGTTACATGAAGCCAGGGGGCGGTGGCTACACCTTC
CASSYMKPGGGGYTF
>.|TRBJ2-3|TRBV15|once
TGTGCCACCAGCAGAGACTTCCAGAGCACAGATACGCAGTATTTT
CATSRDFQSTDTQYF
>TRBD1|TRBJ1-4|TRBV19|.
TGTGCCAGTAGTACCACAGGGGGGCCCGAAAAACTGTTTTTT
CASSTTGGPEKLFF
>TRBD2|TRBJ2-1|TRBV13|.
TGTGCCAGCAGCTTTAGACTAGCGGGTCGAAATGAGCAGTTCTTC
CASSFRLAGRNEQFF
>.|TRBJ2-2|TRBV5-1|.
TGCGCCAGCAGCTTGCGTGTCGGCACCGGGGAGCTGTTTTTT
CASSLRVGTGELFF
>.|TRBJ1-5|TRBV28|.
TGTGCCAGCAGTTCAATACGGGGTCAGCCCCAGCATTTT
CASSSIRGQPQHF
>.|TRBJ1-2|TRBV7-9|once
TGTGCCAGCAGCCCCAACCAAGGGGATGGCTATGGCTACACCTTC
CASSPNQGDGYGYTF
>.|TRBJ2-2|TRBV9|once
TGTGCCAGCAGCGTAGGTGCCAGGGGCTCCGGGGAGCTGTTTTTT
CASSVGARGSGELFF
>.|TRBJ1-5|TRBV5-5|.
TGTGCCAGCAGCTTGTTTCGGGATCAGCCCCAGCATTTT
CASSLFRDQPQHF
>.|TRBJ2-1|TRBV27|.
TGTGCCAGCAGTCCCTTCCTCTACGATGAGCAGTTCTTC
CASSPFLYDEQFF
>.|TRBJ2-2|TRBV4-3|once
TGCGCCAGCAGCGGGGGGAGTGGTAACACCGGGGAGCTGTTTTTT
CASSGGSGNTGELFF
>.|TRBJ2-4|TRBV20-1|.
TGCAGTGCTAGTTCCGAGAGCGCCAAAAACATTCAGTACTTC
CSASSESAKNIQYF
>.|TRBJ1-5|TRBV15|.
TGTGCCACCAGCAATTCAGTTCGTGGCAATCAGCCCCAGCATTTT
CATSNSVRGNQPQHF
>TRBD2|TRBJ2-3|TRBV5-1|.
TGCGCCAGCAGCGGGACTAGCGGGAGTACCGATACGCAGTATTTT
CASSGTSGSTDTQYF
>TRBD1|TRBJ2-3|TRBV5-1|.
TGCGCCAGCAGCGGTGGGACAGGGGTCGTCACAGATACGCAGTATTTT
CASSGGTGVVTDTQYF
>.|TRBJ1-5|TRBV19|.
TGTGCCAGTAGTATTACAAGCAATCAGCCCCAGCATTTT
CASSITSNQPQHF
>TRBD2|TRBJ2-3|TRBV15|.
TGTGCCACCGGGAATCGGACTAGACCTAGCACAGATACGCAGTATTTT
CATGNRTRPSTDTQYF
>.|TRBJ1-5|TRBV30|.
TGTGCCTGGAGTGTAGGAACAGATCAAAGCAGTCAGCCCCAGCATTTT
CAWSVGTDQSSQPQHF
>TRBD1|TRBJ2-7|TRBV7-2|.
TGTGCCAGCAGTCCCCGTTCGACAGGGTTTTCCTACGAGCAGTACTTC
CASSPRSTGFSYEQYF
>.|TRBJ2-1|TRBV4-3|.
TGCGCCAGCAGCCAAGATATTCCCCTCGTCGGGACGGCCGACAATGAGCAGTTCTTC
CASSQDIPLVGTADNEQFF
>TRBD1|TRBJ2-4|TRBV27|few
TGTGCCAGCAGTCCAAGGGGGCAAGCCAAAAACATTCAGTACTTC
CASSPRGQAKNIQYF
>.|TRBJ2-5|TRBV6-5|.
TGTGCCACCTGGACAGAAGGAGAGACCCAGTACTTC
CATWTEGETQYF
>.|TRBJ2-3|TRBV6-5|.
TGTGCCAGCAGTCATAGGGGGGGGAGCACAGATACGCAGTATTTT
CASSHRGGSTDTQYF
>.|TRBJ1-2|TRBV24-1|.
TGTGCCACCAGTGACCACAGGTCTGGCGACTATGGCTACACCTTC
CATSDHRSGDYGYTF
>.|TRBJ2-5|TRBV19|.
TGTGCCAGTAGTTTGAGAGGGAGAGAGACCCAGTACTTC
CASSLRGRETQYF
>.|TRBJ1-4|TRBV19|once
TGTGCCAGTAGTGGTCCGGGACTGAGTAATGAAAAACTGTTTTTT
CASSGPGLSNEKLFF
>.|TRBJ1-4|TRBV7-9|.
TGTGCCAGCAGCTTGTCGGGGAATAGTGAAAAACTGTTTTTT
CASSLSGNSEKLFF
>.|TRBJ2-3|TRBV7-9|.
TGTGCCAGCAGCCGTTCCACAGATACGCAGTATTTT
CASSRSTDTQYF
>TRBD1|TRBJ2-7|TRBV25-1|.
TGTGCCAGCAGTAGCGGACAGGGGGCGAGTTTTTTTTCCTACGAGCAGTACTTC
CASSSGQGASFFSYEQYF
>TRBD1|TRBJ1-2|TRBV27|.
TGTGCCAGCAGTTGGGGCAGGGGGTACTATGGCTACACCTTC
CASSWGRGYYGYTF
>.|TRBJ2-7|TRBV2|once
TGTGCCAGCAGAAACCTCTACGAGCAGTACTTC
CASRNLYEQYF
>TRBD1|TRBJ2-1|TRBV5-1|.
TGCGCCAGCTCCCGGGACAGGGGGCCTGAGCAGTTCTTC
CASSRDRGPEQFF
>.|TRBJ2-7|TRBV18|.
TGTGCCAGCTCCCAAGGAGGGAGCTCCTACGAGCAGTACTTC
CASSQGGSSYEQYF
>TRBD2|TRBJ2-7|TRBV9|.
TGTGCCAGCAGCTTAGGAGGGACTAGCGGGATCTACGAGCAGTACTTC
CASSLGGTSGIYEQYF
>TRBD2|TRBJ2-3|TRBV7-9|.
TGTGCCAGCAGCTCGAGCGGGAGAACAGATACGCAGTATTTT
CASSSSGRTDTQYF
>.|TRBJ2-7|TRBV11-2|once
TGTGCCAGCAGCTTAACACCGGCCTACGAGCAGTACTTC
CASSLTPAYEQYF